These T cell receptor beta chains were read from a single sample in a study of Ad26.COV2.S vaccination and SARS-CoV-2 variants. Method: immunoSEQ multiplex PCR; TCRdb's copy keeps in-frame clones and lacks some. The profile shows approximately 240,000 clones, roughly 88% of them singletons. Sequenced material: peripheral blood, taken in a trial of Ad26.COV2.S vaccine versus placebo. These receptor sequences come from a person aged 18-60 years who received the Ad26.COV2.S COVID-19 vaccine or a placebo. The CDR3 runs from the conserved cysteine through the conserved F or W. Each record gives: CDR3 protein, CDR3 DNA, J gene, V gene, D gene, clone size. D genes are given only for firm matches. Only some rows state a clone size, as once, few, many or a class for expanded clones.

CATSRESYGYTF TGTGCCACCAGCCGAGAGAGCTATGGCTACACCTTC TRBJ1-2 TRBV15 . .
CASSAAGQSNSPLHF TGTGCCAGCAGCGCGGCGGGACAAAGTAATTCACCCCTCCACTTT TRBJ1-6 TRBV9 . once
CASSPGTGISYNEQFF TGTGCCAGCAGTCCCGGGACAGGGATTTCCTACAATGAGCAGTTCTTC TRBJ2-1 TRBV27 TRBD1 .
CASSSDRKNEKLFF TGTGCCAGCAGCTCGGACAGAAAAAATGAAAAACTGTTTTTT TRBJ1-4 TRBV7-6 . .
CASSLGVGMNTGELFF TGTGCCAGCAGCTTAGGGGTGGGAATGAACACCGGGGAGCTGTTTTTT TRBJ2-2 TRBV11-2 . once
CASSLQTANTEAFF TGTGCCAGCAGCCTCCAGACAGCGAACACTGAAGCTTTCTTT TRBJ1-1 TRBV14 . .
CASSEKRTTEAFF TGTGCCAGCTCAGAAAAAAGGACCACTGAAGCTTTCTTT TRBJ1-1 TRBV18 . once
CASSHLPGETGFNYGYTF TGCGCCAGCAGCCACCTCCCGGGCGAGACAGGGTTTAACTATGGCTACACCTTC TRBJ1-2 TRBV4-3 TRBD1 .
CATAGGGNEQFF TGTGCCACCGCGGGAGGCGGGAATGAGCAGTTCTTC TRBJ2-1 TRBV12-3/TRBV12-4 TRBD2 .
CASSLAGVGIQYF TGTGCCAGCAGTCTAGCGGGAGTTGGCATTCAGTACTTC TRBJ2-4 TRBV7-2 TRBD2 .
CASSLGRRRQGAYEQYF TGTGCCAGCAGCTTGGGGCGTCGTCGGCAGGGGGCCTACGAGCAGTACTTC TRBJ2-7 TRBV5-8 TRBD1 .
CASSKRPGSSYEQYF TGTGCCAGCAGTAAACGCCCAGGGAGCTCCTACGAGCAGTACTTC TRBJ2-7 TRBV6-5 . .
CASSTGQGAQGANVLTF TGCGCCAGCAGCACGGGACAGGGGGCGCAAGGGGCCAACGTCCTGACTTTC TRBJ2-6 TRBV5-1 TRBD1 .
CASSPAGRVTYNEQFF TGTGCCAGCAGTCCCGCGGGCAGGGTTACCTACAATGAGCAGTTCTTC TRBJ2-1 TRBV6-2/TRBV6-3 . .
CAIKRASNEKLFF TGTGCCATCAAGAGGGCATCTAATGAAAAACTGTTTTTT TRBJ1-4 TRBV10-3 . .
CASSSPGQGFHEQYF TGTGCCAGCAGTAGTCCGGGACAGGGCTTCCACGAGCAGTACTTC TRBJ2-7 TRBV28 TRBD1 .
CAWSVHTRPRETQYF TGTGCCTGGAGTGTCCACACTCGGCCAAGGGAGACCCAGTACTTC TRBJ2-5 TRBV30 . .
CASSPRGGQGVSSTEAFF TGTGCCAGCAGCCCCCGAGGGGGACAGGGGGTTTCGTCCACTGAAGCTTTCTTT TRBJ1-1 TRBV13 TRBD1 few
CASSLVAGVGEQYF TGCGCCAGCAGCTTGGTTGCGGGTGTGGGCGAGCAGTACTTC TRBJ2-7 TRBV5-1 . .
CASSLPGTGTYEQYF TGTGCCAGCAGTTTGCCCGGGACAGGGACCTACGAGCAGTACTTC TRBJ2-7 TRBV28 TRBD1 .
CASSSVYEQYF TGTGCCAGCAGTTCCGTCTACGAGCAGTACTTC TRBJ2-7 TRBV28 . once
CASSGHRTDTQYF TGTGCCAGCAGCGGACACCGCACAGATACGCAGTATTTT TRBJ2-3 TRBV6-5 . once
CASSRGGRASPLHF TGTGCCAGCAGTAGGGGGGGCCGCGCTTCACCCCTCCACTTT TRBJ1-6 TRBV6-5 . once
CASSVGGGTLSPYEQYF TGTGCCAGCAGCGTAGGGGGGGGGACACTCAGCCCCTACGAGCAGTACTTC TRBJ2-7 TRBV9 . .
CAWSADRWSTSNRPQHF TGTGCCTGGAGCGCCGACAGGTGGTCGACATCCAATCGGCCCCAGCATTTT TRBJ1-5 TRBV30 . .
CASSRKTPWGTEAFF TGTGCCAGCAGCCGAAAAACACCATGGGGAACTGAAGCTTTCTTT TRBJ1-1 TRBV14 . .
CASSLGAAGATNEQFF TGTGCCAGCAGCTTGGGTGCAGCGGGGGCGACTAATGAGCAGTTCTTC TRBJ2-1 TRBV5-4 TRBD2 once
CASSHWDRDQETQYF TGTGCCAGCAGCCATTGGGACAGGGACCAAGAGACCCAGTACTTC TRBJ2-5 TRBV3-1/TRBV3-2 TRBD1 .
CASSQGDHSYEQYF TGCGCCAGCAGCCAGGGGGACCACTCCTACGAGCAGTACTTC TRBJ2-7 TRBV4-3 . .
CASSSLRGAYGYTF TGTGCCAGCAGTTCCCTCAGGGGCGCCTATGGCTACACCTTC TRBJ1-2 TRBV6-2/TRBV6-3 . .
CATSEGNQPQHF TGTGCCACCAGTGAAGGCAATCAGCCCCAGCATTTT TRBJ1-5 TRBV24-1 . .
CASSQAGHGAGANVLTF TGTGCCAGCAGCCAAGCCGGGCATGGGGCTGGGGCCAACGTCCTGACTTTC TRBJ2-6 TRBV3-1/TRBV3-2 . .
CASSWGLAGGTYEQYF TGTGCCAGCAGTTGGGGACTAGCGGGAGGGACCTACGAGCAGTACTTC TRBJ2-7 TRBV27 TRBD2 .
CASSYPGTPTNYGYTF TGTGCCAGCAGTTACCCCGGGACACCGACTAACTATGGCTACACCTTC TRBJ1-2 TRBV6-2/TRBV6-3 . .
CASSLAQGRFQPQHF TGTGCCAGCAGCTTAGCGCAGGGGAGGTTTCAGCCCCAGCATTTT TRBJ1-5 TRBV7-8 . .
CASSIDRDAGANVLTF TGTGCCAGTAGTATAGACAGGGACGCTGGGGCCAACGTCCTGACTTTC TRBJ2-6 TRBV19 . .
CASSSKVVSSGDEQFF TGTGCCAGCAGCTCCAAAGTAGTTAGTAGTGGCGATGAGCAGTTCTTC TRBJ2-1 TRBV7-6 . .
CASSRGGTDTQYF TGTGCCAGCAGTAGGGGCGGCACAGATACGCAGTATTTT TRBJ2-3 TRBV6-5 . .
CASRGLGGASSSGANVLTF TGTGCCAGTAGGGGCCTTGGGGGGGCCTCGAGCTCTGGGGCCAACGTCCTGACTTTC TRBJ2-6 TRBV7-2 . .
CASRREQINEKLFF TGCGCCAGCAGAAGGGAGCAGATTAATGAAAAACTGTTTTTT TRBJ1-4 TRBV5-1 . .
CASSRPVVRNEQYF TGTGCCAGCAGTCGGCCCGTGGTAAGGAACGAGCAGTACTTC TRBJ2-7 TRBV6-6 . .
CATHGRLYNEQFF TGTGCCACCCATGGAAGGCTGTACAATGAGCAGTTCTTC TRBJ2-1 TRBV6-5 . .